Listed below are T cell receptor beta chains from one sample, sequenced in a study of cytomegalovirus exposure and HLA in healthy donors. Profiling relied on immunoSEQ multiplex PCR, and the TCRdb table lists in-frame clones only, not all of them. This repertoire shows fewer than 200,000 clones, around 96% found once; its top ten account for around 0.9%. Sequenced sample: PBMCs. Receptors were obtained from a woman under 30 in good health and CMV-seronegative. Each CDR3 is given with its conserved first and last residue. D genes are given only for firm matches. The size of a clone is reported for some rows only, either as once, few or many, or as a class for expanded clones.

len,v_gene,abundance,j_gene,d_gene,CDR3nt,CDR3aa
12,TRBV5-4,-,TRBJ1-1,TRBD1,TGTGCCAGCAGCGGGACAGGGCTTGAAGCTTTCTTT,CASSGTGLEAFF
17,TRBV5-4,-,TRBJ2-7,TRBD2,TGTGCCAGCAGCATCGGGACTAGCGGGGTTGTTGAACACGAGCAGTACTTC,CASSIGTSGVVEHEQYF
10,TRBV2,-,TRBJ2-7,-,TGTGCCAGCACGGGATACGAGCAGTACTTC,CASTGYEQYF
14,TRBV5-6,-,TRBJ2-7,-,TGTGCCAGCAGCTTTCGAGACAGCCCCTACGAGCAGTACTTC,CASSFRDSPYEQYF
14,TRBV6-6,-,TRBJ1-1,-,TGTGCCAGCAGTTTGGGCTACGGGGGGACTGAAGCTTTCTTT,CASSLGYGGTEAFF
15,TRBV7-3,-,TRBJ1-1,-,TGTGCCAGCAGCCTAACTTCGGGAGGGTACACTGAAGCTTTCTTT,CASSLTSGGYTEAFF
16,TRBV27,-,TRBJ2-1,TRBD2,TGTGCCAGCAGTTTTTGGGCGGGGGTGGCCTACAATGAGCAGTTCTTC,CASSFWAGVAYNEQFF
13,TRBV19,-,TRBJ2-3,-,TGTGCTACAGCTGTGTCTAGCACAGATACGCAGTATTTT,CATAVSSTDTQYF
14,TRBV9,once,TRBJ1-2,TRBD1,TGTGCCAGCAGCGTAGATGACAGGGGTTGGGGCTACACCTTC,CASSVDDRGWGYTF
14,TRBV6-1,-,TRBJ2-3,TRBD2,TGTGCCAGCAGTGCGTCGGGGAGGGCAGATACGCAGTATTTT,CASSASGRADTQYF
16,TRBV19,-,TRBJ2-3,TRBD1,TGTGCCAGTAGTCCAAACTACGGACAGGGAACAGATACGCAGTATTTT,CASSPNYGQGTDTQYF
13,TRBV2,-,TRBJ1-2,TRBD1,TGTGCCAGCAGCGTCCAGGGGGACTATGGCTACACCTTC,CASSVQGDYGYTF
14,TRBV2,-,TRBJ1-2,-,TGTGCCAGCAGTGCTCTACAGAATAACTATGGCTACACCTTC,CASSALQNNYGYTF
15,TRBV5-6,-,TRBJ2-7,TRBD1,TGTGCCAGCAGCTTGGTGCGGGACAGGGCGAACGAGCAGTACTTC,CASSLVRDRANEQYF
15,TRBV19,-,TRBJ2-7,-,TGTGCCAGTAGTATAACAGTTAGGACTACCTACGAGCAGTACTTC,CASSITVRTTYEQYF
15,TRBV5-1,-,TRBJ1-3,-,TGCGCCAGCAGCGAGGCCCCGAGCTCTGGAAACACCATATATTTT,CASSEAPSSGNTIYF
17,TRBV9,-,TRBJ1-6,-,TGTGCCAGCAGCGCCTCGGGTGGGGGCCCCCATAATTCACCCCTCCACTTT,CASSASGGGPHNSPLHF
15,TRBV25-1,-,TRBJ1-1,TRBD1,TGTGCCAGCAGTGAAGTTGGACAGGGGTACACTGAAGCTTTCTTT,CASSEVGQGYTEAFF
15,TRBV4-1,-,TRBJ1-1,-,TGCGCCAGCAGCCAAGACATGACAGGCTTCACTGAAGCTTTCTTT,CASSQDMTGFTEAFF
15,TRBV2,-,TRBJ2-5,-,TGTGCCAGTACCACTCGAGGGGGGGCCGTGGAGACCCAGTACTTC,CASTTRGGAVETQYF
15,TRBV4-3,-,TRBJ1-2,TRBD1,TGCGCCAGCAGCCTCCGGGACAGGCCCAACTATGGCTACACCTTC,CASSLRDRPNYGYTF
17,TRBV9,-,TRBJ2-1,TRBD2,TGTGCCAGCAGCGTATCCCCACTAGCGGGGACTGGGGATGAGCAGTTCTTC,CASSVSPLAGTGDEQFF
17,TRBV4-1,-,TRBJ2-5,-,TGCGCCAGCAGCCAATCCTCCTTAGGCGGGCTTCAAGAGACCCAGTACTTC,CASSQSSLGGLQETQYF
17,TRBV4-1,-,TRBJ1-1,TRBD1,TGCGCCAGCAGCCTATTTCCCAGGGGGCGCATGAACACTGAAGCTTTCTTT,CASSLFPRGRMNTEAFF
18,TRBV30,-,TRBJ1-2,-,TGTGCCTGGAGTACCCCCCCGTCGACAGGAGCCCCTAACTATGGCTACACCTTC,CAWSTPPSTGAPNYGYTF
17,TRBV15,-,TRBJ2-1,TRBD1,TGTGCCACCAGCAGAGAAAGGACAGGGTGGTCCTACAATGAGCAGTTCTTC,CATSRERTGWSYNEQFF
16,TRBV4-2,-,TRBJ2-2,-,TGTGCCAGCAGCCGACCTCCGGCGGCGAACACCGGGGAGCTGTTTTTT,CASSRPPAANTGELFF
15,TRBV7-9,few,TRBJ1-1,-,TGTGCCAGCAGCCCCTCCGGGGGACGAAACACTGAAGCTTTCTTT,CASSPSGGRNTEAFF
14,TRBV29-1,-,TRBJ1-1,-,TGCAGCGTGGCCTGGGACACAATGAACACTGAAGCTTTCTTT,CSVAWDTMNTEAFF
17,TRBV5-5,once,TRBJ2-4,TRBD1,TGTGCCAGCAGCTCAGCAGGGGGCGCGAAAGGACAAAACATTCAGTACTTC,CASSSAGGAKGQNIQYF
15,TRBV6-1,-,TRBJ1-5,TRBD1,TGTGCCAGCAGTGCCTCGACAGGGGGTAATCAGCCCCAGCATTTT,CASSASTGGNQPQHF
15,TRBV7-9,-,TRBJ1-1,TRBD1,TGTGCCAGCAGCGGCTTACAGGGGAAGGGGACTGAAGCTTTCTTT,CASSGLQGKGTEAFF
17,TRBV14,-,TRBJ2-5,-,TGTGCCAGCAGCCAAGATGTGTTGCAGGGGTCCCAAGAGACCCAGTACTTC,CASSQDVLQGSQETQYF
14,TRBV5-1,-,TRBJ1-5,-,TGCGCCAGCAGCTTGGCCTCGGGAGGTCAGCCCCAGCATTTT,CASSLASGGQPQHF
15,TRBV7-9,-,TRBJ1-1,-,TGTGCCAGCAGCCACTCCCCCACGTCGTGGACTGAAGCTTTCTTT,CASSHSPTSWTEAFF
18,TRBV12-5,-,TRBJ2-1,-,TGTGCTAGTGGTTTGGTACTCGAGTCGGGGGACCACTACAATGAGCAGTTCTTC,CASGLVLESGDHYNEQFF
13,TRBV27,-,TRBJ1-2,TRBD1,TGTGCCAGCAGGGGGACAGGGGCGGATGGCTACACCTTC,CASRGTGADGYTF
14,TRBV6-5,-,TRBJ1-3,-,TGTGCCAGCAGTGAAGAACCAGGGGTAAACACCATATATTTT,CASSEEPGVNTIYF
15,TRBV4-1,-,TRBJ2-1,-,TGCGCCAGCAGCCAAGTTGCTAGTTCCTACAATGAGCAGTTCTTC,CASSQVASSYNEQFF
13,TRBV10-1,-,TRBJ1-1,TRBD1,TGCGCCAGCCTTGACAGGGAGAACACTGAAGCTTTCTTT,CASLDRENTEAFF
15,TRBV13,once,TRBJ2-5,TRBD1,TGTGCCAGCAGCTTAGGGGACAGGGGGCTTGAGACCCAGTACTTC,CASSLGDRGLETQYF
16,TRBV4-1,few,TRBJ1-5,-,TGCGCCAGCAGCCAAGATATGGGCAGGATTCCTCAGCCCCAGCATTTT,CASSQDMGRIPQPQHF
13,TRBV7-2,-,TRBJ2-5,-,TGTGCCAGCGGAGGGGTAGCCCAAGAGACCCAGTACTTC,CASGGVAQETQYF
12,TRBV6-5,-,TRBJ2-1,-,TGTGCCAGCAGTTCCAGTAGAGGAGAGCAGTTCTTC,CASSSSRGEQFF
13,TRBV11-2,-,TRBJ2-5,-,TGTGCCAGCAGCTCTTCAGTCCTAGAGACCCAGTACTTC,CASSSSVLETQYF
12,TRBV9,-,TRBJ2-1,TRBD2,TGTGCCAGCAGCGTCAGAGCGGGGACTCAGTTCTTC,CASSVRAGTQFF
16,TRBV4-3,-,TRBJ2-3,TRBD2,TGCGCCAGCAGCTCAACTGGGGCCGGGGGGACAGATACGCAGTATTTT,CASSSTGAGGTDTQYF
16,TRBV7-2,once,TRBJ2-3,-,TGTGCCAGCAGCTTCATGTCGGGGGGACAGGCAGATACGCAGTATTTT,CASSFMSGGQADTQYF
15,TRBV27,-,TRBJ2-1,-,TGTGCCAGCAGTTTGACTATCACCTCCTACAATGAGCAGTTCTTC,CASSLTITSYNEQFF
14,TRBV19,-,TRBJ1-4,-,TGTGCCAGCACCCCTTCCGGGAGAAGAGAAAAACTGTTTTTT,CASTPSGRREKLFF
15,TRBV13,-,TRBJ2-5,-,TGTGCCAGCAGCACCCGACCTAGCGCCGAAGAGACCCAGTACTTC,CASSTRPSAEETQYF
14,TRBV19,-,TRBJ2-5,TRBD1,TGTGCCAGTAGTATCACAGGGGTGGAGGAGACCCAGTACTTC,CASSITGVEETQYF
13,TRBV7-2,-,TRBJ2-5,-,TGTGCCAGCAGCCTTAGCGTCTGGGAGACCCAGTACTTC,CASSLSVWETQYF
16,TRBV11-2,-,TRBJ2-7,-,TGTGCCAGCAGCTACCGACACGGTTCTAAGGGGGACGAGCAGTACTTC,CASSYRHGSKGDEQYF
15,TRBV13,once,TRBJ1-1,-,TGTGCCAGCAGCCCCAATAGGGGCACTCACACTGAAGCTTTCTTT,CASSPNRGTHTEAFF
17,TRBV2,-,TRBJ1-2,TRBD1,TGTGCCAGCAGGAGGGTTTACGGACAGGGGGATTTCTATGGCTACACCTTC,CASRRVYGQGDFYGYTF
15,TRBV6-5,-,TRBJ2-2,TRBD1,TGTGCCAGCAGGACCGACAGGGGGCGAACCGGGGAGCTGTTTTTT,CASRTDRGRTGELFF